Listed below are T cell receptor beta chains from one sample, sequenced in a study of CD8+ T cells in alopecia areata. The assay was immunoSEQ multiplex PCR, and TCRdb's table has in-frame clones only and misses some. The table records about 140,000 clones, roughly 52% of them present only once. The material was CD8+ T cells sorted from blood, obtained at week 4, from a patient treated with tofacitinib. The receptor source for this set is a human donor with alopecia areata. CDR3s leave out the opening cysteine and the closing phenylalanine or tryptophan. Each record gives: D gene, V gene, J gene, CDR3 protein. D genes are given only for firm matches.

d_call: NA; v_call: TRBV27; j_call: TRBJ1-5; cdr3_aa: ATHSGFGNQPQH
d_call: NA; v_call: TRBV29-1; j_call: TRBJ1-4; cdr3_aa: SVQDGKLF
d_call: TRBD1; v_call: TRBV27; j_call: TRBJ2-7; cdr3_aa: ASSLSPGTDIYEQY
d_call: NA; v_call: TRBV4-1; j_call: TRBJ1-5; cdr3_aa: ASSQEGAGNQPQH
d_call: NA; v_call: TRBV11-2; j_call: TRBJ1-2; cdr3_aa: ASSLGGETSYGYT
d_call: TRBD2; v_call: TRBV6-5; j_call: TRBJ2-4; cdr3_aa: ASSSGAGGTNIQY
d_call: NA; v_call: TRBV7-9; j_call: TRBJ1-1; cdr3_aa: ATDRTGKLGAF
d_call: TRBD1; v_call: TRBV7-8; j_call: TRBJ1-2; cdr3_aa: ASSFSSTGHNGYT
d_call: NA; v_call: TRBV10-2; j_call: TRBJ2-1; cdr3_aa: ASRTTSSYNEQF
d_call: NA; v_call: TRBV29-1; j_call: NA; cdr3_aa: SVTTGQYEQY
d_call: NA; v_call: TRBV6-6; j_call: TRBJ1-2; cdr3_aa: ASTETGLNYGYT